These 3 T cell receptor beta chains were sequenced from one sample in a study of cytomegalovirus exposure and HLA in healthy donors. The PCR employed 60 Vbeta primers together with 13 Jbeta primers. This table comes from immunoSEQ multiplex PCR, and its TCRdb copy is limited to in-frame clones, with some not included. This sample contains 35,000 to 45,000 clones. Sequenced sample: PBMCs. These receptors were obtained from a middle-aged man in good health and CMV-seropositive.

The V and J genes are TRBV5-8 and TRBJ1-5; D is unresolved. V was clipped by 0 bases and J by 7 bases, with 11 bases between them. The CDR3 has 14 residues. Germline CDR1 is SGHTS and CDR2 is YDEGEE. The CDR3 DNA reads as TGTGCCAGCAGCTTGGGGTATGGGCCCCAGCCCCAGCATTTT. Protein product: CASSLGYGPQPQHF. The variable domain in full, with the rest retrieved from reference TRBV5-8 and TRBJ1-5, is EAGVTQSPTHLIKTRGQQATLRCSPISGHTSVYWYQQALGLGLQFLLWYDEGEERNRGNFPPRFSGRQFPNYSSELNVNALELEDSALYLCASSLGYGPQPQHFGDGTRLSIL.

The V gene is TRBV11-2, the J gene TRBJ2-5; no clear D. CDR3 length: 16 amino acids. Trimming removed 6 bases from V and 6 bases from J, with 23 bases in between. Germline lookup yields CDR1 SGHAT and CDR2 FQNNGV. The CDR3 spells CASSSSLDGRRKTQYF. As DNA, the CDR3 is TGTGCCAGCAGTAGTAGTCTAGACGGTAGGAGAAAGACCCAGTACTTC. Looking up the rest from reference TRBV11-2 and TRBJ2-5 gives the full variable domain: EAGVAQSPRYKIIEKRQSVAFWCNPISGHATLYWYQQILGQGPKLLIQFQNNGVVDDSQLPKDRFSAERLKGVDSTLKIQPAKLEDSAVYLCASSSSLDGRRKTQYFGPGTRLLVL.

The chain carries TRBV4-1 and TRBJ2-5; the match to TRBD2 covers 15 bases. The J call may not be correct, given that the DNA end is closer to TRBJ2-7. Germline V gene sequence: CDR1 MGHRA, CDR2 YSYEKL. This CDR3 is 15 amino acids long. The CDR3, as DNA: TGCGCCAGCAGCCACTCGGGACTAGCGGGAGGCGAGCAGTACTTC. Translating it yields CASSHSGLAGGEQYF.